This record looks at one TCR beta chain sequence and its context. Its antigen is unidentified. The protocol was immunoSEQ multiplex PCR, while the TCRdb copy is restricted to in-frame clones and leaves out a portion. The table includes 60,000 to 70,000 clones, more than 75% detected once. During the collection period, no donor immune events like infections were recorded. J was trimmed by 0 bases and V by 5 bases; bases with no gene match: 5. The CDR3 consists of 17 residues. Germline V gene sequence: CDR1 SGHRS, CDR2 YFSETQ. The sample belongs to a study of identifying expanded T cells in peripheral blood. Points from the study as a whole: Technical replicates showed approximately 1.2 changed clones; two weeks roughly 15; four weeks 19. Approximately two-week clone count variance significantly increased as total template count grew.

This sequence was found in a person between 18 and 69 years old in good health. The chain employs TRBV5-1 and TRBJ2-6, with 10 bases that match TRBD1. The sample was blood. This CDR3 reads CASRRQGAHSGANVLTF. CDR3 bases: TGCGCCAGCAGACGACAGGGGGCCCACTCTGGGGCCAACGTCCTGACTTTC.